The 19 T cell receptor beta chains presented below share a single source sample, sequenced in a study of T cells in Graves' hyperthyroidism and ophthalmopathy. There were TCR beta CDR3 regions amplified from RNA transcripts. Researchers ran a first-round RT-PCR on the TCR CDR3 using the HTBI primer set. TCRdb re-called the multiplex PCR reads through MiXCR, storing one row per CDR3 protein. The data show roughly 700,000 distinct CDR3 sequences, 14% seen once. Sequencing input: blood. The receptors here all came from a woman between 18 and 29 years old with Graves' hyperthyroidism.

This clonotype was counted at least ten times. The chain employs TRBV15 and TRBJ1-5; TRBD1 is a possible D gene (5 bases). Trimming removed 3 bases at V and 7 bases at J, with 22 bases between. The germline V gene has CDR1 LNHNV and CDR2 YYDKDF (reference sequence). This CDR3 has 17 residues. CDR3 DNA: TGTGCCACCAGCAGGCCCGGGACCGACCATTTTCGGCAGCCCCAGCATTTT. It is translated as CATSRPGTDHFRQPQHF.

The chain employs TRBV6-2 or TRBV6-3 and TRBJ1-1; 9 positions match TRBD1. From germline, CDR1 is MNHEY and CDR2 SVGEGT. This CDR3 is built from 15 residues. Trimming at V came to 6 bases and at J to 3 bases, leaving 8 bases not matched to a gene. As DNA, the CDR3 is TGTGCCAGCAGGCGGGACAGGGTACAATACACTGAAGCTTTCTTT. Translation: CASRRDRVQYTEAFF.

The table lists this clonotype with many counts. The genes are TRBV13 and TRBJ2-1; D not resolved. Trimming took 0 bases from V and 4 from J, leaving 10 bases between them. Germline loops: CDR1 PRHDT, CDR2 FYEKMQ (reference sequence). This CDR3 is 15 amino acids long. This CDR3 reads CASSLGRTGYNEQFF. CDR3 DNA: TGTGCCAGCAGCTTAGGAAGAACTGGGTACAATGAGCAGTTCTTC.

This clonotype was counted a single time. This sequence joins TRBV12-3 or TRBV12-4 and TRBJ2-1; 8 bases are shared with TRBD1. This CDR3 comprises 16 residues. After removal of 6 bases from V and 0 bases from J, the junction contained 7 bases not matched to a gene. The CDR3: CASSHGQGSSYNEQFF. In DNA, the CDR3 is TGTGCCAGCAGCCACGGACAGGGAAGCTCCTACAATGAGCAGTTCTTC.

The sample holds many counts of this clonotype. This chain joins TRBV6-2 or TRBV6-3 and TRBJ2-7, with D maybe TRBD2 (5 bases). Germline values: CDR1 MNHEY, CDR2 SVGEGT. The CDR3 has 15 amino acids. Trimming removed 0 bases at V and 2 bases at J, with 11 bases between. Here the CDR3 reads CASSYSDSSTYEQYF. CDR3 nucleotide sequence: TGTGCCAGCAGTTACTCGGACTCCTCAACCTACGAGCAGTACTTC.

The rearrangement joins TRBV4-1 to TRBJ2-1; the D is unclear. Per the germline V gene, CDR1 is MGHRA and CDR2 is YSYEKL. The CDR3 runs to 12 residues. The V end was cut by 1 base, the J end by 10 bases, with 8 bases between. The CDR3 DNA is TGCGCCAGCAGCCAAGTTGATAGGGAGCAGTTCTTC. Translating it yields CASSQVDREQFF.

Ten or more counts support this clonotype. This chain connects TRBV20-1 to TRBJ1-2, with TRBD1 identical over 7 bases. The V gene end was trimmed by 0 bases and the J gene end by 4 bases; junction bases not matched to a gene: 14. Germline V gene data show CDR1 as DFQATT and CDR2 as SNEGSKA (reference sequence). This CDR3 has 17 residues. CDR3 sequence: CSARDAGTAVTPYGYTF. The CDR3 nucleotides are TGCAGTGCTAGAGATGCCGGGACAGCTGTTACCCCCTATGGCTACACCTTC.

The chain uses TRBV7-8 and TRBJ2-5; TRBD2 matches at 12 bases. The CDR3 is 16 residues long. Germline assignment: CDR1 SGHVS and CDR2 FQNEAQ. V was pared by 4 bases and J by 1 base, with 4 bases of the junction left unmatched. In DNA form, the CDR3 reads TGTGCCAGCAGCTATCGGACTAGCGGGACCCAAGAGACCCAGTACTTC. Protein sequence: CASSYRTSGTQETQYF. Drawing the rest from reference TRBV7-8 and TRBJ2-5, the complete variable domain is GAGVSQSPRYKVAKRGQDVALRCDPISGHVSLFWYQQALGQGPEFLTYFQNEAQLDKSGLPSDRFFAERPEGSVSTLKIQRTQQEDSAVYLCASSYRTSGTQETQYFGPGTRLLVL.

This clonotype has at least ten counts. The V gene is TRBV28, the J gene TRBJ1-2; possible D gene TRBD1, 6 bases. Germline V gene data show CDR1 as MDHEN and CDR2 as SYDVKM. The CDR3 covers 12 residues. V shed 6 bases and J shed 8 bases, with 13 bases lying between them. CDR3 amino acids: CASRQAGAGYTF. The CDR3 bases are TGTGCCAGCAGGCAGGCAGGGGCCGGCTACACCTTC.

This clonotype was seen a few times. The rearrangement uses TRBV5-6 and TRBJ2-3, with D perhaps given as TRBD1 or TRBD2 (5 bases each). The CDR3 length is 15 residues. Germline CDR1 SGHDT, CDR2 YYEEEE. The germline V and J ends were trimmed by 4 bases and 0 bases, with 12 bases remaining between them. The chain's CDR3 is CASSGWGRSTDTQYF. DNA of the CDR3: TGTGCCAGCAGCGGGTGGGGACGGAGCACAGATACGCAGTATTTT.

This clonotype was observed a handful of times. The chain employs TRBV14 and TRBJ2-3; D call uncertain. The CDR3 length is 13 residues. The V end lost 1 base, the J end lost 2 bases, and 4 bases lay between the germline ends. Germline CDR1 is SGHDN and CDR2 is FVKESK. For the CDR3, the DNA is TGTGCCAGCAGCCAAGTTTTCACAGATACGCAGTATTTT. Its translation: CASSQVFTDTQYF.

This clonotype was recorded a few times. The chain carries TRBV29-1 and TRBJ1-5; 11 bases are a match to TRBD1. CDR3 size: 13 residues. J lost 5 bases, V lost 4 bases, and 1 base had no gene match. CDR1 is SQVTM, CDR2 ANQGSEA, per germline. This chain's CDR3 is CSVGTGGDQPQHF. DNA for the CDR3: TGCAGCGTTGGGACAGGGGGCGATCAGCCCCAGCATTTT.

This clonotype was detected ten times or more. The chain carries TRBV20-1 and TRBJ2-7, with D possibly being TRBD2 (5 bases). This CDR3 contains 11 residues. The V end was cut by 6 bases, the J end by 6 bases, with 12 bases between. Looked up from germline, CDR1 is DFQATT and CDR2 is SNEGSKA (reference sequence). The CDR3 nucleotides are TGCAGTGCCAAAGGACTGTTCGAGCAGTACTTC. Protein sequence: CSAKGLFEQYF.

This clonotype was observed a few times. The chain has TRBV29-1 and TRBJ1-1, with D possibly being TRBD1 (6 bases). Trimming pared 7 bases from V and 14 bases from J, leaving 11 bases between. CDR1 is SQVTM and CDR2 is ANQGSEA in the germline V gene. The CDR3 has 8 amino acids. The CDR3 spells CSAPQGFF. Written as DNA, the CDR3 is TGCAGCGCCCCACAGGGCTTCTTT.

This clonotype has just a few counts. This rearrangement joins TRBV6-2 or TRBV6-3 to TRBJ2-6; tentatively, D is TRBD2 (6 bases). Trimming removed 0 bases at V and 4 bases at J, with 7 bases between. The CDR3 has 15 amino acids. Per the germline V gene, CDR1 is MNHEY and CDR2 is SVGEGT. CDR3 loop: CASSYSSGGANVLTF. CDR3 in DNA: TGTGCCAGCAGTTACTCGAGCGGGGGGGCCAACGTCCTGACTTTC.

This clonotype was recorded at least ten times. The chain joins TRBV30 to TRBJ1-1; 9 bases align to TRBD1. The CDR3 length is 15 residues. V was clipped by 0 bases and J by 0 bases; unmatched bases: 2. Germline CDR1 and CDR2: GTSNPN and SVGIG (reference sequence). The CDR3 sequence is CAWSVGTGMNTEAFF. The CDR3 region has the DNA TGTGCCTGGAGTGTAGGGACAGGGATGAACACTGAAGCTTTCTTT.

This clonotype was seen a handful of times. V and J are TRBV6-6 and TRBJ2-3; D perhaps matches TRBD2 (6 bases). Germline V lookup: CDR1 MNHNY, CDR2 SVGAGI (reference sequence). Trimming removed 0 bases at V and 2 bases at J, with 24 bases between. The CDR3 is made up of 20 amino acids. Written as DNA, the CDR3 is TGTGCCAGCAGTTACTCGAGGAGACTCGTAATGGGGGGATACACAGATACGCAGTATTTT. Its translation is CASSYSRRLVMGGYTDTQYF.

This clonotype was detected ten times or more. This chain links TRBV7-3 with TRBJ2-1, with TRBD2 matching 12 bases. The trim removed 2 bases at V and 8 bases at J, leaving 4 bases unmatched. This CDR3 region has 15 residues. Germline V gives CDR1 SGHTA, CDR2 FQGTGA. CDR3 nucleotides: TGTGCCAGCAGCTTACTAGCGGGAGGGCCCGATGAGCAGTTCTTC. Its translation: CASSLLAGGPDEQFF.

In its sample, this clonotype was seen many times. The chain couples TRBV20-1 to TRBJ2-7; 12 bases agree with TRBD2. Germline trimming cut 0 bases from V and 3 bases from J; bases unmatched to any gene: 9. The CDR3 spans 17 residues. CDR1 DFQATT and CDR2 SNEGSKA come from the germline V gene (reference sequence). CDR3 loop: CSARDNGLAGTIYEQYF. Written as DNA, the CDR3 is TGCAGTGCTAGAGATAACGGACTAGCGGGAACAATCTACGAGCAGTACTTC.